A selection of T cell receptor beta chains follows, all from one sample in a study of cytomegalovirus exposure and HLA in healthy donors. Clones were read by immunoSEQ multiplex PCR, and TCRdb kept only the in-frame ones, dropping some. The profile shows 200,000 to 250,000 clones, about 83% of them singletons. The sequenced sample consisted of PBMCs. The receptors here all came from a human donor in good health. The CDR3 runs from the conserved cysteine through the conserved F or W. A D gene is named only where the DNA matches it firmly. Expanded clones get a size class; other rows say once, few or many, or leave the size out.

clone_size j_call d_call v_call cdr3_aa cdr3_nt
- TRBJ2-2 TRBD1 TRBV19 CASSITGAAGELFF TGTGCCAGTAGTATCACAGGGGCGGCCGGGGAGCTGTTTTTT
- TRBJ2-5 TRBD2 TRBV4-3 CASSQVAGAGLETQYF TGCGCCAGCAGCCAAGTAGCGGGAGCTGGTTTAGAGACCCAGTACTTC
- TRBJ2-2 TRBD2 TRBV4-1 CASSQSSGSIWELFF TGCGCCAGCAGCCAAAGTAGCGGGAGTATTTGGGAGCTGTTTTTT
- TRBJ1-5 - TRBV28 CASSLTLPGQPQHF TGTGCCAGCAGTTTGACCCTCCCGGGACAGCCCCAGCATTTT
- TRBJ2-7 TRBD1 TRBV27 CASSLASQNGTGWAYEQYF TGTGCCAGCAGTTTGGCGTCACAAAACGGGACAGGGTGGGCCTACGAGCAGTACTTC
once TRBJ2-5 TRBD2 TRBV6-1 CASSERGGRGSKTQYF TGTGCCAGCAGTGAACGGGGGGGTAGAGGTTCCAAGACCCAGTACTTC
- TRBJ1-2 - TRBV6-1 CASSEAALRAYGYTF TGTGCCAGCAGTGAAGCAGCCCTGCGGGCCTATGGCTACACCTTC
- TRBJ2-3 TRBD1 TRBV5-1 CASSLRGQGTSTDTQYF TGCGCCAGCAGCTTGAGGGGACAGGGTACGAGTACGGATACGCAGTATTTT
- TRBJ2-6 - TRBV7-3 CASSLTVGVSGANVLTF TGTGCCAGCAGCTTAACGGTAGGAGTATCTGGGGCCAACGTCCTGACTTTC
- TRBJ1-5 - TRBV6-5 CASSSQNQPQHF TGTGCCAGCAGTTCCCAAAATCAGCCCCAGCATTTT
- TRBJ2-3 - TRBV7-3 CASSLRGIASLDTQYF TGTGCCAGCAGCTTAAGGGGTATAGCGAGTTTAGATACGCAGTATTTT
- TRBJ1-5 - TRBV9 CASSVGPGGNGNQPQHF TGTGCCAGCAGCGTAGGCCCGGGGGGCAATGGCAATCAGCCCCAGCATTTT
- TRBJ2-7 TRBD1 TRBV27 CASSLSGTGIYEQYF TGTGCCAGCAGTTTATCCGGGACAGGGATCTACGAGCAGTACTTC
- TRBJ1-4 TRBD1 TRBV19 CASSADRGSEKLFF TGTGCCAGTAGTGCGGACAGGGGTTCTGAAAAACTGTTTTTT
- TRBJ1-1 - TRBV9 CASSVGGYTEAFF TGTGCCAGCAGCGTAGGGGGCTACACTGAAGCTTTCTTT